The 9 T cell receptor beta chains below come from one sample, sequenced in a study of cytomegalovirus exposure and HLA in healthy donors. Some clones are missing from TCRdb's copy, which holds only in-frame ones; the method was immunoSEQ multiplex PCR. The data contain fewer than 90,000 clones, more than 70% of them singletons. The sample was PBMCs. Source of these receptors: a woman aged 18-29 years in good health and CMV-seropositive.

This clone was seen just once. The chain uses TRBV4-1 and TRBJ2-7; D call uncertain. V was trimmed by 0 bases and J by 6 bases, leaving 12 bases between them. Germline CDR1 is MGHRA and CDR2 is YSYEKL. The length of the CDR3 is 14 residues. For the CDR3, the DNA is TGCGCCAGCAGCCAAGATGGCCTAGAGGTCGAGCAGTACTTC. Translation gives CASSQDGLEVEQYF.

This chain connects TRBV6-1 to TRBJ1-1; D remains unclear. The CDR3 extends over 12 amino acids. V lost 11 bases to trimming and J lost 11 bases, with 21 bases between them. Germline V lookup: CDR1 MNHNS, CDR2 SASEGT. The CDR3 coding sequence is TGTGCCGCATCAAGACAAGGGAGTGCGGCTTTCTTT. This codes for CAASRQGSAAFF.

The V gene is TRBV7-2, the J gene TRBJ1-1; 7 bases map to TRBD1. V was clipped by 5 bases and J by 1 base; unmatched bases: 4. The CDR3 has 14 amino acids. Germline-derived CDR1 and CDR2 are SGHTA and FQGNSA. The CDR3 loop reads CASSPRQGNTEAFF. The CDR3 DNA reads TGTGCCAGCAGCCCCAGACAGGGGAACACTGAAGCTTTCTTT.

The rearrangement joins TRBV5-1 to TRBJ2-3; 9 positions agree with TRBD2. Germline loops: CDR1 SGHRS, CDR2 YFSETQ. The CDR3 has 15 residues. The trim removed 2 bases at V and 4 bases at J, leaving 5 bases unmatched. The DNA of the CDR3 is TGCGCCAGCAGCTTTGACGGCGGGGGGGCAGATACGCAGTATTTT. The encoded protein is CASSFDGGGADTQYF.

The V and J genes are TRBV11-2 and TRBJ2-7; no clear D. Germline CDR1 and CDR2: SGHAT and FQNNGV. CDR3 length equals 17 residues. V lost 2 bases to trimming and J lost 4 bases, with 21 bases between them. CDR3 residues: CASSLNPANYRSYEQYF. In DNA, the CDR3 is TGTGCCAGCAGCTTAAATCCAGCAAACTATCGTTCGTACGAGCAGTACTTC.

This clone was observed a handful of times. V usage is TRBV19 and J usage is TRBJ1-5; D call uncertain. CDR3 length equals 8 residues. Per germline, CDR1 LNHDA and CDR2 SQIVND (reference sequence). In nucleotides, the CDR3 is TGTGGCCAGTACGGGCAGCATTTT. Translation: CGQYGQHF.

Turning to this clone: At one of its ends the junction is not consistent with the germline gene, which may arise from a read error. The chain recombines TRBV28 with TRBJ1-6; possibly TRBD1 for D (5 bases). This CDR3 is 13 amino acids long. Looked up from germline, CDR1 is MDHEN and CDR2 is SYDVKM. The CDR3 coding sequence is TGTGCCAGCATGACAGCTCGCAATTTACCCCTCCACTTT. It specifies CASMTARNLPLHF.

The V and J genes are TRBV10-1 and TRBJ1-4, with a possible D match to TRBD1 (5 bases). Trimming removed 3 bases from V and 1 base from J, with 12 bases in between. The CDR3 consists of 16 residues. CDR1 is WNHNN and CDR2 is SYGVQD in the germline V gene (reference sequence). CDR3 in amino acids: CASSDRLTVTNEKLFF. The CDR3 region has the DNA TGCGCCAGCAGTGACCGCCTGACAGTAACTAATGAAAAACTGTTTTTT.

The gene calls are TRBV6-1 and TRBJ1-1, with D tentatively TRBD1 (5 bases). V was shortened by 2 bases and J by 3 bases, with 10 bases between the two germline ends. The V gene's germline CDR1 is MNHNS and CDR2 SASEGT. This CDR3 has 14 amino acids. The CDR3, as DNA: TGTGCCAGCAGTGAAATATCGGGGGACACTGAAGCTTTCTTT. It yields the protein CASSEISGDTEAFF.